A selection of T cell receptor beta chains follows, all from one sample in a study of blood T cell repertoires in COVID-19. Clones were read by immunoSEQ multiplex PCR, and TCRdb kept only the in-frame ones, dropping some. There are roughly 400,000 clones in the sample; approximately 86% occur only once, and roughly 1.9% lies in the top ten. Sequencing was carried out using PBMCs or T cells enriched from blood (not recorded which). The source is a woman aged 40 to 50 with acute COVID-19. The CDR3 runs from the conserved cysteine through the conserved F or W. The order of the fields is V gene, D gene, CDR3 length, J gene, clone size, CDR3 DNA, CDR3 protein. D genes are given only for firm matches. Not all rows give a size; the values are once, few, many and, for expanded clones, a class.

>TRBV5-1|TRBD1|16|TRBJ1-5|-
TGCGCCAGCAGCGCCGGGGAAGGGGGCTTCGGGCAGCCCCAGCATTTT
CASSAGEGGFGQPQHF
>TRBV6-5|-|14|TRBJ1-1|-
TGTGCCAGCAGTTACGACCGGGGGAACACTGAAGCTTTCTTT
CASSYDRGNTEAFF
>TRBV19|TRBD1|13|TRBJ2-1|-
TGTGCCAGTAGAAACAGGGGGTTCAATGAGCAGTTCTTC
CASRNRGFNEQFF
>TRBV5-8|-|15|TRBJ1-5|-
TGTGCCAGCAGCCAACCCACGTGGGGGGGTCAGCCCCAGCATTTT
CASSQPTWGGQPQHF
>TRBV5-1|-|15|TRBJ1-6|-
TGCGCCAGCAGCTTGGGGGCAAGTGGGTCGGCGCCCCTCCACTTT
CASSLGASGSAPLHF
>TRBV18|-|16|TRBJ1-1|-
TGTGCCAGCTCTCCTCAGGGGCTGAAGGGAAACACTGAAGCTTTCTTT
CASSPQGLKGNTEAFF
>TRBV6-6|-|14|TRBJ2-5|-
TGTGCCAGCAGTCGATCACAGTACCAAGAGACCCAGTACTTC
CASSRSQYQETQYF
>TRBV29-1|-|15|TRBJ1-1|-
TGCAGCGTTGAGGGAATCAGGGAGGGGAACACTGAAGCTTTCTTT
CSVEGIREGNTEAFF
>TRBV5-1|-|14|TRBJ1-1|-
TGCGCCAGCAGCGCCCGGACAGTGCACACTGAAGCTTTCTTT
CASSARTVHTEAFF
>TRBV10-3|-|15|TRBJ1-1|-
TGTGCCATCAGGGGTGACAGGTTCATGAACACTGAAGCTTTCTTT
CAIRGDRFMNTEAFF
>TRBV10-3|-|13|TRBJ2-1|-
TGTGCCATCAGGGGGGGTGTTAACAATGAGCAGTTCTTC
CAIRGGVNNEQFF
>TRBV30|-|14|TRBJ1-3|-
TGTGCCTGGAGTCTAGGTCCGGAGGGAAACACCATATATTTT
CAWSLGPEGNTIYF
>TRBV7-6|-|15|TRBJ2-7|-
TGTGCCAGCAGCCCAACCACAGGGCAGGACTACGAGCAGTACTTC
CASSPTTGQDYEQYF
>TRBV24-1|TRBD1|13|TRBJ1-2|-
TGTGCCACCTCGGACAGGTTAGGTTCTAGGTGGGCCTTC
CATSDRLGSRWAF
>TRBV18|TRBD1|13|TRBJ1-1|few
TGTGCCAGCTCGTTAGACAGGGACGCTGAAGCTTTCTTT
CASSLDRDAEAFF
>TRBV19|-|16|TRBJ1-4|-
TGTGCCAGTAGTGTTGTCTTCGTTGCAACTAATGAAAAACTGTTTTTT
CASSVVFVATNEKLFF
>TRBV3-1/TRBV3-2|TRBD2|15|TRBJ2-7|-
TGTGCCAGCAGCCAAGGAAGCGGGGGTTCCTACGAGCAGTACTTC
CASSQGSGGSYEQYF
>TRBV10-1|TRBD1|13|TRBJ2-7|few
TGCGCCAGCAGCGGGGACAGGGGGGACGAGCAGTACTTC
CASSGDRGDEQYF
>TRBV12-3/TRBV12-4|-|12|TRBJ1-2|-
TGTGCCAGCAGTGGCAGGGGCCATGGCTACACCTTC
CASSGRGHGYTF
>TRBV14|-|13|TRBJ2-1|-
TGTGCCAGCAGCCGGTCCAGATACAATGAGCAGTTCTTC
CASSRSRYNEQFF
>TRBV7-9|TRBD1|18|TRBJ1-4|-
TGTGCCAGCAGCTCTCCCCAGGGGGCGATGCTCGGTGGGGAAAAACTGTTTTTT
CASSSPQGAMLGGEKLFF
>TRBV11-2|TRBD2|17|TRBJ2-7|-
TGTGCCAGCAGCTTAGAGCGGCCTAGCGGGGGATTATACGAGCAGTACTTC
CASSLERPSGGLYEQYF
>TRBV29-1|TRBD1|13|TRBJ2-7|few
TGCAGCGTTGGGGACAGGGGGCAGGACGAGCAGTACTTC
CSVGDRGQDEQYF
>TRBV12-3/TRBV12-4|TRBD1|13|TRBJ1-2|-
TGTGCCAGCAGGGTTACAGGGGTCGGGGGCTACACCTTC
CASRVTGVGGYTF
>TRBV7-9|TRBD2|17|TRBJ2-3|-
TGTGCCAGCAGCGAAAAAGGCGTAGCGGGGGGGGCCGATACGCAGTATTTT
CASSEKGVAGGADTQYF
>TRBV5-1|TRBD1|17|TRBJ1-1|-
TGCGCCAGCAGCTTCATGTGGGACAGGGATACGAACACTGAAGCTTTCTTT
CASSFMWDRDTNTEAFF
>TRBV4-1|-|14|TRBJ2-7|-
TGCGCCAGCAGCCAAGATTCCAGTAACTACGAGCAGTACTTC
CASSQDSSNYEQYF
>TRBV11-2|TRBD1|13|TRBJ2-7|-
TGTGCCAGCAGCTCTGACAGGGACGACGAGCAGTACTTC
CASSSDRDDEQYF
>TRBV2|-|13|TRBJ1-5|-
TGTGCCAGCAGTGGGAGAGGCAATCAGCCCCAGCATTTT
CASSGRGNQPQHF
>TRBV4-1|-|16|TRBJ2-4|-
TGCGCCAGCAGCCAAGTTGGAAGGGGGGGAAAGAACATTCAGTACTTC
CASSQVGRGGKNIQYF
>TRBV10-3|-|14|TRBJ2-3|-
TGTGCCATCAGTCGGGACACAAGCACAGATACGCAGTATTTT
CAISRDTSTDTQYF